This T cell receptor (beta chain) was profiled in a study of blood T cell repertoires in COVID-19. Study-wide context: PBMCs, B-cell-depleted T cells, or T cells were the source of the cDNA or gDNA that made up the material.

Sequencing was performed with immunoSEQ multiplex PCR; in TCRdb, only in-frame clones are kept and a portion is missing. Of approximately 210,000 clones in the sample, 80% to 90% were seen once. On this clone itself: A junction boundary mismatches the germline segment, possibly from a read error.

Sequenced: peripheral blood. This TCR derives from a human donor in a cohort sampled during active COVID-19.

The CDR3 coding sequence is TGTGCCAGTAGAGGCAGGGTGGACTACGGCTACACCTTC. Its protein is CASRGRVDYGYTF. The rearrangement links TRBV19 to TRBJ1-2; weak D call: TRBD1 (5 bases). Per germline, CDR1 LNHDA and CDR2 SQIVND (reference sequence). The CDR3 loop spans 13 amino acids.